The 10 T cell receptor beta chains below all came from one sample that was sequenced in a study of T cells in Graves' hyperthyroidism and ophthalmopathy. The CDR3 regions of TCR beta were amplified from RNA transcripts. HTBI primers were the set used in a first-round RT-PCR of the TCR CDR3. TCRdb passed the multiplex PCR reads through MiXCR, listing each CDR3 protein once. The table has a few hundred thousand distinct CDR3 sequences, 15% to 20% seen once. Material: blood. The receptors here all came from a woman aged 40 to 49 with Graves' ophthalmopathy.

This clonotype occurred many times. The genes are TRBV20-1 and TRBJ2-3; 7 bases are shared with TRBD1. The germline CDR1 and CDR2 sequences are DFQATT and SNEGSKA (reference sequence). The ends lost 5 bases at V and 4 bases at J; junction bases unmatched: 6. The CDR3 consists of 13 residues. CDR3 in DNA: TGCAGTGCTTGGACAGGCAACCCAGATACGCAGTATTTT. This encodes CSAWTGNPDTQYF.

The chain joins TRBV19 to TRBJ2-7; 7 bases are shared with TRBD2. In germline, CDR1 is LNHDA, CDR2 SQIVND (reference sequence). V trimming: 4 bases; J trimming: 3 bases; junction bases outside the gene matches: 9. This CDR3 is 15 amino acids long. The CDR3 DNA follows: TGTGCCAGTAGTACTAGTAGCGGGCGGAACTACGAGCAGTACTTC. This codes for CASSTSSGRNYEQYF.

The sample holds a few counts of this clonotype. The junction departs from the called germline gene at one end, perhaps through a read error. This chain links TRBV7-7 with TRBJ2-5; tentative D call: TRBD2 (5 bases). Germline V gene data show CDR1 as SSHAT and CDR2 as FNYEAQ (reference sequence). The CDR3 loop spans 16 amino acids. The CDR3 loop reads CASSLNPAGLGETQYF. CDR3 bases: TGTGCTAGCAGCTTAAACCCTGCGGGTCTCGGAGAGACCCAGTACTTC. Based on the CDR3 plus reference TRBV7-7 and TRBJ2-5, the full variable domain is GAGVSQSPRYKVTKRGQDVTLRCDPISSHATLYWYQQALGQGPEFLTYFNYEAQPDKSGLPSDRFSAERPEGSISTLTIQRTEQRDSAMYRCASSLNPAGLGETQYFGPGTRLLVL.

This chain connects TRBV4-1 to TRBJ1-4; 9 positions agree with TRBD1. J gave up 7 bases and V 0 bases, and 9 bases lay outside the gene matches. This CDR3 is 17 amino acids long. CDR1 MGHRA and CDR2 YSYEKL come from the germline V gene. CDR3 DNA sequence: TGCGCCAGCAGCCAAGATAGCACAGGGGGCTTAAGTGAAAAACTGTTTTTT. This encodes CASSQDSTGGLSEKLFF.

The chain recombines TRBV20-1 with TRBJ2-1; 13 bases are shared with TRBD2. Germline CDR1 is DFQATT and CDR2 is SNEGSKA (reference sequence). Trimming removed 6 bases from V and 8 bases from J; junction bases left unmatched: 10. This CDR3 region has 15 residues. The CDR3 DNA reads TGCAGTGCCTTGACTAGCGGGGGGCTCCGGGATGAGCAGTTCTTC. Encoded protein: CSALTSGGLRDEQFF.

The chain combines TRBV3-1 with TRBJ2-7; 10 bases are shared with TRBD2. Germline CDR1 and CDR2: LGHDT and YNNKEL (reference sequence). The CDR3 runs 16 residues. The V and J ends lost 4 bases and 1 base, in that order; junction bases with no gene match: 7. The CDR3 region is CASSLRASGGSYEQYF. In DNA, the CDR3 is TGTGCCAGCAGCCTCCGGGCTAGCGGGGGTTCCTACGAGCAGTACTTC.

This rearrangement joins TRBV2 to TRBJ2-1; 15 nucleotides agree with TRBD2. The CDR3 loop spans 19 amino acids. The germline CDR1 and CDR2 sequences are SNHLY and FYNNEI. V lost 3 bases, J lost 7 bases, and 13 bases stayed unmatched. In DNA form, the CDR3 reads TGTGCCAGCAGTGACACAGGACTAGCGGGGGGGCACGTCAGTAATGAGCAGTTCTTC. It specifies CASSDTGLAGGHVSNEQFF.

The V call is TRBV19, the J call TRBJ2-1, with TRBD1 identical over 7 bases. The CDR3 loop spans 14 amino acids. The V segment lost 6 bases and the J segment 3 bases; nucleotides outside the gene matches: 5. Germline lookup yields CDR1 LNHDA and CDR2 SQIVND (reference sequence). Here the CDR3 DNA reads TGTGCCAGTAGGGTTCGACAGGGCTACAATGAGCAGTTCTTC. It translates to CASRVRQGYNEQFF.

This clonotype was counted many times. This chain uses TRBV12-3 or TRBV12-4 with TRBJ2-1; 11 bases fit TRBD2. Trimming took 6 bases from V and 6 from J; bases not matched to a gene: 13. The CDR3 extends over 17 amino acids. The CDR3 DNA is TGTGCCAGCAGCCACAAAGGTATTAGCGGGGGGGCCAATGAGCAGTTCTTC. Translation: CASSHKGISGGANEQFF.

The sample holds a few counts of this clonotype. This chain links TRBV12-3 or TRBV12-4 with TRBJ2-1; 8 bases map to TRBD1. The CDR3 sequence is 13 residues long. After removal of 7 bases from V and 7 bases from J, the junction contained 6 bases not matched to a gene. The CDR3 here is CASTPTGVNEQFF. CDR3 DNA sequence: TGTGCCAGCACCCCGACAGGGGTTAATGAGCAGTTCTTC.